The rows below give T cell receptor beta chains drawn from one sample of a study of T-cell reconstitution after alpha-beta-depleted transplantation in children. TCRdb reprocessed the PCR reads with MiXCR, giving one entry per CDR3 protein. The data contain around 240,000 distinct CDR3 sequences, around 9.7% of them seen just once; the ten biggest clones take up approximately 5%. The sequenced sample was PBMCs from the stem cell graft donor, obtained from the stem cell graft. All receptors derive from a human donor who donated a stem cell graft to a child with SCID. Both conserved end residues are part of each CDR3. A D gene is named only where the DNA matches it firmly. Part of the rows lack a size; the others show once, few, many or a class for expanded clones.

j_call v_call d_call cdr3_length clone_size cdr3_aa cdr3_nt
TRBJ1-2 TRBV6-5 NA 12 many CASSSAGDGYTF TGTGCCAGCAGTTCCGCGGGGGATGGCTACACCTTC
TRBJ2-1 TRBV5-1 NA 18 many CASSARQFLVSLFNEQFF TGCGCCAGCAGCGCAAGACAGTTTCTGGTCTCTTTGTTCAATGAGCAGTTCTTC
TRBJ2-1 TRBV20-1 TRBD2 16 many CSALTREAGSYNEQFF TGCAGTGCTCTAACCCGGGAAGCGGGGAGCTACAATGAGCAGTTCTTC
TRBJ1-2 TRBV5-6 NA 15 many CASSLTGDGIYGYTF TGTGCCAGCAGCTTGACCGGGGACGGTATCTATGGCTACACCTTC
TRBJ2-5 TRBV2 NA 15 many CASSQGGTRQETQYF TGTGCCAGCAGCCAGGGCGGGACCCGACAAGAGACCCAGTACTTC
TRBJ2-7 TRBV4-1 TRBD1 16 many CASSQVSGQLSYEQYF TGCGCCAGCAGCCAAGTGTCGGGACAGCTCTCCTACGAGCAGTACTTC
TRBJ1-5 TRBV7-9 NA 16 many CASSSGKTGSNQPQHF TGTGCCAGCAGCTCCGGTAAGACAGGTAGCAATCAGCCCCAGCATTTT
TRBJ1-3 TRBV4-2 NA 15 many CASSQDGTTGNTIYF TGTGCCAGCAGCCAAGATGGTACAACAGGAAACACCATATATTTT
TRBJ2-7 TRBV28 TRBD1 15 few CASSPAGTEYYEQYF TGTGCCAGCAGCCCAGCCGGGACAGAGTACTACGAGCAGTACTTC
TRBJ2-1 TRBV7-2 TRBD2 14 many CASSLGLAAGEQFF TGTGCCAGCAGCTTAGGCCTAGCGGCGGGTGAGCAGTTCTTC
TRBJ2-1 TRBV5-1 TRBD2 17 many CASSASGLAGAYNEQFF TGCGCCAGCAGCGCCAGTGGACTAGCGGGGGCCTACAATGAGCAGTTCTTC
TRBJ1-6 TRBV5-1 NA 17 many CASSLGGIRGYNSPLHF TGCGCCAGCAGCTTGGGGGGAATCAGGGGTTATAATTCACCCCTCCACTTT
TRBJ2-6 TRBV12-3/TRBV12-4 NA 17 many CASSSQAGGAGANVLTF TGTGCCAGCAGTTCCCAAGCAGGGGGGGCTGGGGCCAACGTCCTGACTTTC
TRBJ2-1 TRBV11-2 NA 13 many CASSFGHPGEQFF TGTGCCAGCAGCTTTGGACATCCGGGGGAGCAGTTCTTC
TRBJ2-3 TRBV20-1 TRBD2 17 NA CCARGLAGGLSTDTQYF TGCTGTGCTAGGGGACTAGCGGGGGGGTTGAGCACAGATACGCAGTATTTT
TRBJ2-1 TRBV2 TRBD1 14 many CANAGQGAGNEQFF TGTGCCAACGCGGGGCAGGGGGCGGGCAATGAGCAGTTCTTC
TRBJ1-5 TRBV6-2/TRBV6-3 TRBD1 16 many CASSPPDRGDGQPQHF TGTGCCAGCAGCCCGCCGGACAGGGGGGACGGTCAGCCCCAGCATTTT
TRBJ2-1 TRBV6-5 NA 14 many CASSYSEGGNEQFF TGTGCCAGCAGTTACTCGGAGGGGGGAAATGAGCAGTTCTTC
TRBJ2-7 TRBV7-2 NA 13 many CAVSDRRNREQYF TGTGCCGTCTCCGACAGGAGGAATAGGGAGCAGTACTTC
TRBJ2-2 TRBV11-2 NA 15 many CASSLASARPGELFF TGTGCCAGCAGCTTAGCCTCCGCCCGACCCGGGGAGCTGTTTTTT
TRBJ1-6 TRBV6-1 NA 13 many CASRQHYNSPLHF TGTGCCAGCCGACAGCACTATAATTCACCCCTCCACTTT
TRBJ1-6 TRBV18 NA 16 many CASSPSAGHQNSPLHF TGTGCCAGCTCACCTTCAGCGGGACATCAGAATTCACCCCTCCACTTT
TRBJ2-3 TRBV4-3 TRBD1 19 once CASSQDPSAGQGSTDTQYF TGCGCCAGCAGCCAAGATCCATCCGCGGGACAGGGGTCCACAGATACGCAGTATTTT
TRBJ2-5 TRBV7-3 NA 12 many CASSLKGETQYF TGTGCCAGCAGCTTGAAAGGGGAGACCCAGTACTTC
TRBJ1-2 TRBV18 NA 14 many CASSPEGPSYGYTF TGTGCCAGCTCACCTGAGGGGCCAAGCTATGGCTACACCTTC
TRBJ2-5 TRBV5-1 NA 14 few CASSLESGDEDQYF TGCGCCAGCAGCTTGGAGTCGGGGGACGAGGACCAGTACTTC
TRBJ2-3 TRBV7-2 NA 15 many CASSPTTTTTDTQYF TGTGCCAGCAGCCCCACAACTACTACCACAGATACGCAGTATTTT
TRBJ1-4 TRBV20-1 TRBD1 12 many CSAKTGSEKLFF TGCAGTGCTAAGACAGGGAGTGAAAAACTGTTTTTT
TRBJ2-1 TRBV15 NA 14 many CATSIENAHNEQFF TGTGCCACCAGCATTGAGAACGCCCACAATGAGCAGTTCTTC
TRBJ1-4 TRBV12-3/TRBV12-4 NA 16 many CASSLADPRWGEKLFF TGTGCCAGCAGTTTAGCTGACCCCAGATGGGGTGAAAAACTGTTTTTT
TRBJ2-1 TRBV7-9 TRBD2 15 many CASSSTGLAGNEQFF TGTGCCAGCAGCTCAACCGGACTAGCGGGTAATGAGCAGTTCTTC